This T cell receptor beta chain was sequenced for a study of CD8 T cells in ankylosing spondylitis. In this sample, this clonotype turned up many times. Antigen unknown. The length of the CDR3 is 15 residues. Trimming pared 0 bases from V and 6 bases from J, leaving 15 bases between. Germline V gene sequence: CDR1 MNHEY, CDR2 SVGAGI. Study outcomes and limitations: According to the report, clones linked to the disease were significantly enriched in matched synovial fluid samples taken from ankylosing spondylitis patients. With a CD8+ phenotype, disease-linked clones were relatively rare in peripheral blood. Reactive arthritis synovial fluid and blood previously showed some of these motif variants.

Quantitative 5'-RACE with molecular barcodes produced the TCR beta libraries. TCRdb fed the 5' RACE reads into MiXCR, producing one record per CDR3 protein. This sample has 250,000 or so distinct CDR3 sequences, with about 24% found just once. The sequenced material came from blood, either unsorted or a sorted T cell fraction (not recorded which). This chain connects TRBV6-5 to TRBJ2-7, with a tentative D call TRBD1 (5 bases). This sequence originates from a male donor with ankylosing spondylitis or in good health (not recorded which). The CDR3 here is CASSYSDKPLGEQYF. For the CDR3, the DNA is TGTGCCAGCAGTTACTCGGACAAACCGCTGGGCGAGCAGTACTTC.